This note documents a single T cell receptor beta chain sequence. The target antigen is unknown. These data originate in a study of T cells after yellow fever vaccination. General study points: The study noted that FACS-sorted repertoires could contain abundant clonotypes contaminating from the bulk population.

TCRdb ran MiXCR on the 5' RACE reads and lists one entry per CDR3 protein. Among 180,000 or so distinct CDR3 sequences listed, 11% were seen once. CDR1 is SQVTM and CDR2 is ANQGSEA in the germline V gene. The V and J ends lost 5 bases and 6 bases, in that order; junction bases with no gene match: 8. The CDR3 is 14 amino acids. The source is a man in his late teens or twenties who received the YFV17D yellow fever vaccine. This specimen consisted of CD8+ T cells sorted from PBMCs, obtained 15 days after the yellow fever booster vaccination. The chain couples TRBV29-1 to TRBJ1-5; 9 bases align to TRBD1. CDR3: CSVTTGGLGQPQHF. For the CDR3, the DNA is TGCAGCGTTACCACAGGGGGCTTGGGTCAGCCCCAGCATTTT.